The entry below gives a single T cell receptor (beta chain) sequence along with its context. Its antigen is as yet unknown. This entry belongs to a study of T cells expressing NK-cell markers. On the study more broadly: With respect to HCMV, most of the eight sequenced donors were seropositive, and one was seronegative.

TCRdb reprocessed the 5' RACE reads, with one entry per CDR3 protein and no DNA. In total, the table holds 200,000 to 300,000 distinct CDR3 sequences. This CDR3 contains 14 residues. Germline V lookup: CDR1 KGHSH, CDR2 LQKENI. Study observations and caveats: Specificity for HCMV among expanded NKG2C+ T cell clones was not established. These clonotypes, the leaders elsewhere, also led the CD3+CD56-NKG2C+ fraction in a handful of donors.

The receptor was isolated from a woman between 18 and 75 years old in good health. This chain joins TRBV18 and TRBJ2-5; there is no DNA to check the TCRdb D call of TRBD1. Input material: blood T cells: a sorted CD56 or NKG2C T cell subset, CD4+ or CD8+ T cells, or bulk PBMC T cells (not recorded which). CDR3 protein: CASSPPSGSETQYF.